The TCR beta chain described here comes from a study of cytomegalovirus exposure and HLA in healthy donors. The wider study: Out of about 170 million T cells, an earlier analysis found 117 million unique TCR beta sequences in total.

Study results and limitations: Later analysis demonstrated an association between a missense DCLRE1C variant and TCR beta V- and J-gene trimming.

This clone has a handful of counts. Its antigen is as yet unknown. Losses at the gene ends were 2 bases for V and 2 bases for J; bases not matched to a gene: 2. CDR3 length: 15 amino acids. Germline V gives CDR1 LNHDA, CDR2 SQIVND (reference sequence). PCR employed 60 Vbeta and 13 Jbeta primers. Data came from immunoSEQ multiplex PCR; TCRdb stores just in-frame clones and leaves some out. This sample has 150,000 to 200,000 clones; 76% occur once, and the top ten carry approximately 3%. Healthy donors of bone marrow made up the group. Sequenced sample: PBMCs. This sequence joins TRBV19 and TRBJ2-3; 9 bases are a match to TRBD2. The source is a male donor in good health and CMV-seronegative. Written as DNA, the CDR3 is TGTGCCAGTAGTATATCGGGACTAGCCACAGATACGCAGTATTTT. It codes for CASSISGLATDTQYF.